The 27 T cell receptor beta chains below were found in one sample sequenced in a study of cytomegalovirus exposure and HLA in healthy donors. 60 Vbeta and 13 Jbeta primers were used in PCR. Measured with immunoSEQ multiplex PCR; TCRdb has only the in-frame clones, and not every one. The sample consists of fewer than 250,000 clones, around 81% of them appearing once. The specimen sequenced was PBMCs. These receptors came from a man in his late teens or twenties in good health and CMV-seronegative.

V is TRBV6-4 and J is TRBJ2-1, with TRBD1 identical over 8 bases. This CDR3 region has 16 residues. J gave up 5 bases and V 4 bases, and 10 bases lay outside the gene matches. Germline V CDR1 and CDR2: MRHNA, SNTAGT. The CDR3 DNA follows: TGTGCCAGCAGTGGCAGTACGTCAGGGGGCCACAATGAGCAGTTCTTC. Its protein product is CASSGSTSGGHNEQFF.

The chain carries TRBV25-1 and TRBJ2-1; 7 nucleotides match TRBD1. The germline gives CDR1 MGHDK, CDR2 SYGVNS. The V gene end was trimmed by 6 bases and the J gene end by 2 bases; junction bases not matched to a gene: 7. The CDR3 length is 15 residues. The CDR3 protein is CASSQTGVTYNEQFF. Here the CDR3 DNA reads TGTGCCAGCAGCCAAACAGGGGTCACCTACAATGAGCAGTTCTTC.

The chain is built from TRBV23-1 and TRBJ2-7; 9 nucleotides line up with TRBD1. TRBV23-1 is an ORF, and what it does is uncertain. V gave up 11 bases and J gave up 4 bases; unmatched junction bases: 9. The CDR3 totals 13 residues. Here the CDR3 reads CARTPGQGYEQYF. The CDR3, as DNA: TGCGCCCGCACACCAGGACAGGGGTACGAGCAGTACTTC.

This chain links TRBV4-3 with TRBJ1-2, with 8 nucleotides matching TRBD1. The CDR3 totals 14 residues. Unmatched junction bases numbered 4, after V lost 0 bases and J lost 7 bases. CDR1 and CDR2 from the germline V gene are LGHNA and YSLEER. The CDR3 nucleotides read TGCGCCAGCAGCCAAGATACAGGGGGGCTTGGCTACACCTTC. Encoded protein: CASSQDTGGLGYTF.

In regard to this clone: The same CDR3 also results from other DNA sequences found in this sample. V is TRBV9 and J is TRBJ2-5; 12 bases map to TRBD2. After removal of 3 bases from V and 5 bases from J, the junction contained 2 bases not matched to a gene. Germline V gives CDR1 SGDLS, CDR2 YYNGEE. The CDR3 sequence is 14 residues long. CDR3 residues: CASSGTSGRETQYF. For the CDR3, the DNA is TGTGCCAGCAGCGGAACTAGCGGGAGGGAGACCCAGTACTTC.

V is TRBV21-1 and J is TRBJ2-7; the D call in the table, TRBD1, was not verified against the DNA. TRBV21-1 is labeled a pseudogene. The CDR3 is made up of 17 amino acids. The CDR3 DNA reads as TGTGCCAGCCATCCGGGACAGGGGAGGGCGATGCATTACGAGCAGTACTTC. This sequence encodes CASHPGQGRAMHYEQYF.

This chain links TRBV7-2 with TRBJ2-1; 8 bases map to TRBD1. The CDR3 has 15 residues. The J segment lost 3 bases and the V segment lost 6 bases, leaving 7 bases of the junction unmatched. Germline CDR1 SGHTA, CDR2 FQGNSA. The CDR3 protein is CASSNRQGFYNEQFF. CDR3 nucleotides: TGTGCCAGCAGTAACCGACAGGGGTTCTACAATGAGCAGTTCTTC.

The chain is built from TRBV10-3 and TRBJ2-2; 9 bases match TRBD2. The CDR3 loop spans 16 amino acids. J lost 0 bases, V lost 2 bases, and 1 base had no gene match. CDR1 is ENHRY, CDR2 SYGVKD, per germline. The CDR3 DNA reads as TGTGCCATCAGTGAGGGACTAGCGCCGAACACCGGGGAGCTGTTTTTT. Protein: CAISEGLAPNTGELFF.

The J gene is TRBJ2-7, the V gene TRBV7-2; D ambiguous. The germline V gene encodes CDR1 SGHTA and CDR2 FQGNSA. The V gene lost 1 base and the J gene lost 3 bases, with 13 bases spanning the gap. The CDR3 has 15 amino acids. The CDR3 protein is CASSLGSLGVYEQYF. CDR3 sequence (DNA): TGTGCCAGCAGCTTAGGGTCGCTAGGCGTCTACGAGCAGTACTTC. Supplemented by reference TRBV7-2 and TRBJ2-7, the full variable domain reads GAGVSQSPSNKVTEKGKDVELRCDPISGHTALYWYRQSLGQGLEFLIYFQGNSAPDKSGLPSDRFSAERTGGSVSTLTIQRTQQEDSAVYLCASSLGSLGVYEQYFGPGTRLTVT.

This chain joins TRBV7-2 and TRBJ1-5; D gene unclear. V was trimmed by 1 base and J by 7 bases, leaving 11 bases between them. The CDR3 loop spans 14 amino acids. Germline V gene sequence: CDR1 SGHTA, CDR2 FQGNSA. In nucleotides, the CDR3 is TGTGCCAGCAGCTTAGATCAACTGGGCCAGCCCCAGCATTTT. It translates to CASSLDQLGQPQHF.

This rearrangement joins TRBV2 to TRBJ2-3, with 8 bases identical to TRBD1. In germline, CDR1 is SNHLY, CDR2 FYNNEI. Trimming at V came to 5 bases and at J to 5 bases, leaving 6 bases not matched to a gene. This CDR3 has 14 amino acids. The CDR3 loop is CASSRDRGIDTQYF. Written as DNA, the CDR3 is TGTGCCAGCAGTCGCGACAGGGGTATAGATACGCAGTATTTT.

The chain links TRBV4-3 to TRBJ1-5, with no clear D. This CDR3 is 16 amino acids long. CDR1 LGHNA and CDR2 YSLEER come from the germline V gene. The V end lost 0 bases, the J end lost 8 bases, and 17 bases lay between the germline ends. The CDR3 bases are TGCGCCAGCAGCCAAGATCTTGTGGCAGTTCAGAAGCCCCAGCATTTT. It encodes CASSQDLVAVQKPQHF.

The genes are TRBV6-5 and TRBJ2-1; 12 bases line up with TRBD2. J was trimmed by 12 bases and V by 5 bases; bases with no gene match: 11. CDR1 and CDR2 (germline): MNHEY, SVGAGI. This CDR3 contains 15 residues. The CDR3 DNA follows: TGTGCCAGCAGTCCCCCCCTAGCGGGAGGGCCAGGGCAGTTCTTC. This sequence encodes CASSPPLAGGPGQFF.

The V and J genes are TRBV27 and TRBJ2-2, with 8 bases matching TRBD1. There are 16 residues in the CDR3. Germline assignment: CDR1 MNHEY and CDR2 SMNVEV (reference sequence). V shed 3 bases and J 5 bases; nucleotides not matched to a gene: 8. The CDR3 spells CASSFSTGGSTGELFF. Here the CDR3 DNA reads TGTGCCAGCAGTTTCTCCACAGGGGGTTCTACCGGGGAGCTGTTTTTT.

The rearrangement links TRBV30 to TRBJ1-2; the match to TRBD1 covers 9 bases. Losses at the gene ends were 5 bases for V and 4 bases for J; bases not matched to a gene: 11. The CDR3 has 15 residues. Germline V gene data show CDR1 as GTSNPN and CDR2 as SVGIG (reference sequence). The CDR3 coding sequence is TGTGCCTGGGGGGACAGGGTGAGATTGGGCTATGGCTACACCTTC. Encoded protein: CAWGDRVRLGYGYTF.

This chain connects TRBV5-4 to TRBJ2-1; 9 bases align to TRBD2. Germline CDR1 SGHNT, CDR2 YYREEE (reference sequence). V lost 5 bases to trimming and J lost 0 bases; unmatched junction nucleotides: 6. This CDR3 comprises 16 residues. DNA of the CDR3: TGTGCCAGCAGATCGACTAGCGGAGACTCCTACAATGAGCAGTTCTTC. Translation: CASRSTSGDSYNEQFF.

The rearrangement links TRBV30 to TRBJ1-2, with TRBD1 matching 9 bases. The CDR3 is 18 amino acids. The V gene end was trimmed by 6 bases and the J gene end by 1 base; junction bases not matched to a gene: 18. Germline V lookup: CDR1 GTSNPN, CDR2 SVGIG (reference sequence). The CDR3 DNA reads as TGTGCCTGCCCCATTGTACCTGGGACAGGGAGGATTAACTATGGCTACACCTTC. It translates to CACPIVPGTGRINYGYTF.

On this clone itself: This specimen includes other DNA sequences encoding the same CDR3. The CDR3 nucleotides read TGTGCCAGCAGACGAACTGCCCGTGAGCAGTTCTTC. As protein: CASRRTAREQFF. This chain joins TRBV28 and TRBJ2-1; no clear D. From germline, CDR1 is MDHEN and CDR2 SYDVKM. The CDR3 sequence is 12 residues long. V was trimmed by 6 bases and J by 9 bases, leaving 12 bases between them.

The chain uses TRBV19 and TRBJ1-1; D uncertain. Germline values: CDR1 LNHDA, CDR2 SQIVND (reference sequence). The CDR3 runs to 12 residues. V lost 3 bases and J lost 1, with 3 bases in between. The CDR3 is CASSIKNTEAFF. The DNA for the CDR3 is TGTGCCAGTAGTATTAAGAACACTGAAGCTTTCTTT.

The chain joins TRBV9 to TRBJ2-5; 7 bases line up with TRBD1. Looked up from germline, CDR1 is SGDLS and CDR2 is YYNGEE. CDR3 length: 13 residues. V gave up 1 base and J gave up 5 bases; unmatched junction bases: 2. The CDR3 spells CASSVRGRETQYF. The DNA of the CDR3 is TGTGCCAGCAGCGTAAGGGGGCGGGAGACCCAGTACTTC.

The rearrangement uses TRBV6-6 and TRBJ2-1, with TRBD1 identical over 9 bases. CDR1 is MNHNY and CDR2 is SVGAGI in the germline V gene (reference sequence). The CDR3 covers 16 residues. The ends lost 7 bases at V and 9 bases at J; junction bases unmatched: 16. The CDR3 DNA reads TGTGCCAGCAAGGGACAGGGTCCCGGTTTCAGGGGTGAGCAGTTCTTC. Translated, it gives CASKGQGPGFRGEQFF.

The chain has TRBV7-8 and TRBJ2-7; D might be TRBD1 (7 bases). The V end was cut by 5 bases, the J end by 3 bases, with 17 bases between. Per germline, CDR1 SGHVS and CDR2 FQNEAQ. CDR3 length: 15 residues. The CDR3 DNA reads TGTGCCAGCAGCCAACGACTAGGGGGCAACTACGAGCAGTACTTC. Translating gives CASSQRLGGNYEQYF. The variable domain in full, with the rest retrieved from reference TRBV7-8 and TRBJ2-7, is GAGVSQSPRYKVAKRGQDVALRCDPISGHVSLFWYQQALGQGPEFLTYFQNEAQLDKSGLPSDRFFAERPEGSVSTLKIQRTQQEDSAVYLCASSQRLGGNYEQYFGPGTRLTVT.

The chain couples TRBV5-8 to TRBJ2-5, with 8 nucleotides matching TRBD1. This CDR3 has 13 amino acids. Trimming cost V 4 bases and J 7 bases; bases outside gene matches: 6. The germline V gene encodes CDR1 SGHTS and CDR2 YDEGEE. The chain's CDR3 is CASSEDREGTQYF. CDR3 sequence (DNA): TGTGCCAGCAGCGAGGACAGGGAAGGGACCCAGTACTTC. The whole variable domain, remainder taken from reference TRBV5-8 and TRBJ2-5, is EAGVTQSPTHLIKTRGQQATLRCSPISGHTSVYWYQQALGLGLQFLLWYDEGEERNRGNFPPRFSGRQFPNYSSELNVNALELEDSALYLCASSEDREGTQYFGPGTRLLVL.

V usage is TRBV5-4 and J usage is TRBJ2-6; tentatively, D is TRBD2 (5 bases). V dropped 3 bases and J dropped 1 base, with 11 bases sitting between them. The V gene's germline CDR1 is SGHNT and CDR2 YYREEE (reference sequence). CDR3 length: 16 amino acids. CDR3 nucleotides: TGTGCCAGCAGCTCGGCGGGTAGGTCTGGGGCCAACGTCCTGACTTTC. This encodes CASSSAGRSGANVLTF.

This chain joins TRBV2 and TRBJ2-7; 7 bases are shared with TRBD1. V shed 5 bases, J shed 0 bases, and the junction held 4 bases outside the gene matches. CDR1 and CDR2 from the germline V gene are SNHLY and FYNNEI. There are 14 residues in the CDR3. The CDR3 nucleotides are TGTGCCAGCAGTACCGGGACAGACTCCTACGAGCAGTACTTC. It specifies CASSTGTDSYEQYF.

With regard to this clone: At one of its ends the junction is not consistent with the germline gene, which may arise from a read error. The gene calls are TRBV12-5 and TRBJ2-1, with TRBD2 identical over 9 bases. This CDR3 region has 15 residues. CDR1 is LGHNT and CDR2 is FRNRAP in the germline V gene. CDR3 DNA sequence: TGTGTTAGTGGTCCCCTCGGCGGGAGGGACAATGAGCAGTTCTTC. Amino acids: CVSGPLGGRDNEQFF.

This chain joins TRBV27 and TRBJ2-7, with 7 bases that match TRBD1. Germline CDR1 and CDR2: MNHEY and SMNVEV (reference sequence). The CDR3 totals 18 residues. V shed 4 bases and J 4 bases; nucleotides not matched to a gene: 19. This chain's CDR3 is CASSWIGRPGQSNYEQYF. The CDR3 nucleotides read TGTGCCAGCAGTTGGATTGGCCGTCCGGGACAGAGCAATTACGAGCAGTACTTC.